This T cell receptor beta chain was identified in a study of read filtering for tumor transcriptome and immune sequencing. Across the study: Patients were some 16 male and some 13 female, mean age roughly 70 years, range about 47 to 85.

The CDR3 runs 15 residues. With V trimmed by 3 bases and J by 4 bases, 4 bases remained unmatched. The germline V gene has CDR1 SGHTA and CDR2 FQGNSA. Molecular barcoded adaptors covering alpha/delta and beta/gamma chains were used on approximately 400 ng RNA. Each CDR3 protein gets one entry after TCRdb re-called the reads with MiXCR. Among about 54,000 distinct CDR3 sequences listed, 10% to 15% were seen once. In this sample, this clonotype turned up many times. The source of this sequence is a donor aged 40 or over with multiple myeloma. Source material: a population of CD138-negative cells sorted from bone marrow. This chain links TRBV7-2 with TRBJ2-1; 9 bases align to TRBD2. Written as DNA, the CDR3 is TGTGCCAGCAGCTTTCAAGCGGGAGGTTACAATGAGCAGTTCTTC. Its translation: CASSFQAGGYNEQFF.